Listed here are 26 T cell receptor beta chains from one sample, sequenced in a study of OX40 agonist ivuxolimab in advanced cancers. Some clones are missing from TCRdb's copy, which holds only in-frame ones; the method was immunoSEQ multiplex PCR. This table has over 25,000 clones, roughly four fifths appearing once. Sequencing used CD4+ or CD8+ T cells sorted from blood, obtained in a trial of the OX40 agonist ivuxolimab. The source is an adult with an advanced solid tumor such as melanoma, head and neck, liver or kidney cancer.

The chain combines TRBV5-6 with TRBJ2-1, with TRBD2 as a possible D gene (6 bases). CDR3 length equals 12 residues. Germline values: CDR1 SGHDT, CDR2 YYEEEE. V was trimmed by 2 bases and J by 10 bases, leaving 10 bases between them. The CDR3 region has the DNA TGTGCCAGCAGCTTTATAGCGGACGAGCAGTTCTTC. It specifies CASSFIADEQFF.

The V call is TRBV7-9, the J call TRBJ1-1, with a weak D call TRBD1 (6 bases). This CDR3 contains 14 residues. Trimming shortened V by 5 bases and J by 0 bases, and 10 bases separated the two germline ends. The germline V gene encodes CDR1 SEHNR and CDR2 FQNEAQ (reference sequence). CDR3 in amino acids: CASSPGHLNTEAFF. CDR3 nucleotides: TGTGCCAGCAGCCCGGGACATCTGAACACTGAAGCTTTCTTT.

There are a few counts of this clone. The chain joins TRBV27 to TRBJ2-1; weak D call: TRBD1 (5 bases). V was cut by 5 bases and J by 4 bases, with 15 bases left in between. Germline V gene sequence: CDR1 MNHEY, CDR2 SMNVEV (reference sequence). The length of the CDR3 is 15 residues. The CDR3 is CASSPTALYYNEQFF. The CDR3, as DNA: TGTGCCAGCAGTCCGACAGCCCTATATTACAATGAGCAGTTCTTC.

V and J are TRBV5-5 and TRBJ1-2; a possible D gene is TRBD1 (6 bases). V lost 3 bases and J 4 bases, leaving 19 bases between the germline ends. The V gene's germline CDR1 is SGHKS and CDR2 YYEKEE (reference sequence). This CDR3 is 16 amino acids long. CDR3 DNA sequence: TGTGCCAGCAGCTACGTGGACAGTCCCGCCGTCTATGGCTACACCTTC. Protein: CASSYVDSPAVYGYTF.

This clone showed up just once. V and J are TRBV11-2 and TRBJ2-7; 7 bases are a match to TRBD1. Trimming took 3 bases from V and 1 from J; bases not matched to a gene: 15. Per germline, CDR1 SGHAT and CDR2 FQNNGV. This CDR3 region has 18 residues. The CDR3 reads CASSLSPIRQGVSYEQYF. As DNA, the CDR3 is TGTGCCAGCAGCTTGTCTCCCATTCGACAGGGTGTTTCCTACGAGCAGTACTTC.

The genes are TRBV5-6 and TRBJ2-1; a possible D gene is TRBD1 (5 bases). Germline V gene data show CDR1 as SGHDT and CDR2 as YYEEEE. This CDR3 has 15 residues. The V end was cut by 2 bases, the J end by 3 bases, with 12 bases between. The DNA for the CDR3 is TGTGCCAGCAGCTTCGGTCAGGGCCACTACAATGAGCAGTTCTTC. Protein product: CASSFGQGHYNEQFF.

V and J are TRBV5-1 and TRBJ2-1; D is perhaps TRBD1 or TRBD2 (5 bases each). The CDR3 totals 15 residues. The V end lost 1 base, the J end lost 3 bases, and 11 bases lay between the germline ends. CDR1 is SGHRS, CDR2 YFSETQ, per germline. In DNA form, the CDR3 reads TGCGCCAGCAGCTTGAAAGGGGAGAGCTACAATGAGCAGTTCTTC. Its protein is CASSLKGESYNEQFF.

The count of this clone is one. CDR3 loop: CASSYYINQPQHF. The CDR3 DNA reads TGTGCCAGCAGTTACTACATTAATCAGCCCCAGCATTTT. The rearrangement uses TRBV6-5 and TRBJ1-5; D is unclear. V gave up 1 base and J gave up 4 bases, with 5 bases separating them. The CDR3 is 13 amino acids. The germline V gene has CDR1 MNHEY and CDR2 SVGAGI.

V usage is TRBV7-8 and J usage is TRBJ2-7; 12 bases fit TRBD2. Germline CDR1 is SGHVS and CDR2 is FQNEAQ. The CDR3 is 15 amino acids. V was clipped by 1 base and J by 4 bases; unmatched bases: 2. The CDR3 spells CASSLVTSGSYEQYF. CDR3 sequence (DNA): TGTGCCAGCAGCTTAGTGACTAGCGGGAGTTACGAGCAGTACTTC.

This clone was counted only a few times. The J gene is TRBJ2-7, the V gene TRBV7-8; TRBD2 is a possible D gene (6 bases). V dropped 0 bases and J dropped 3 bases, with 6 bases sitting between them. Germline V gene lookup returns CDR1 SGHVS and CDR2 FQNEAQ. The CDR3 runs to 13 residues. The CDR3 reads CASSLAEGYEQYF. CDR3 sequence (DNA): TGTGCCAGCAGCTTAGCGGAGGGCTACGAGCAGTACTTC.

The V gene is TRBV5-1, the J gene TRBJ2-7, with TRBD1 matching over 11 bases. CDR1 SGHRS and CDR2 YFSETQ come from the germline V gene. Unmatched junction bases numbered 3, after V lost 4 bases and J lost 0 bases. The CDR3 is 15 residues long. As DNA, the CDR3 is TGCGCCAGCAGCGCAGGGACAGGGGGCTCCTACGAGCAGTACTTC. As protein: CASSAGTGGSYEQYF.

The rearrangement joins TRBV6-5 to TRBJ2-1; D is possibly TRBD1 or TRBD2 (6 bases each). The germline CDR1 and CDR2 sequences are MNHEY and SVGAGI. V gave up 5 bases and J gave up 7 bases, with 12 bases separating them. The CDR3 covers 13 residues. CDR3 amino acids: CASSQGTLNEQFF. The CDR3 coding sequence is TGTGCCAGCAGTCAGGGGACTCTGAATGAGCAGTTCTTC.

The genes are TRBV28 and TRBJ2-7; D is unclear. Trimming pared 3 bases from V and 1 base from J, leaving 7 bases between. In germline, CDR1 is MDHEN, CDR2 SYDVKM. The CDR3 is made up of 13 amino acids. The CDR3 sequence is CASSFPDSYEQYF. The DNA for the CDR3 is TGTGCCAGCAGTTTTCCGGATTCCTACGAGCAGTACTTC.

In its sample, this clone was seen once. The chain combines TRBV6-6 with TRBJ2-5; no clear D. The CDR3 runs 14 residues. Looked up from germline, CDR1 is MNHNY and CDR2 is SVGAGI (reference sequence). The V end was cut by 6 bases, the J end by 5 bases, with 16 bases between. CDR3 in amino acids: CASSLMSLTETQYF. The CDR3 region has the DNA TGTGCCAGCAGCCTAATGAGCCTAACGGAGACCCAGTACTTC.

V usage is TRBV19 and J usage is TRBJ1-1; D is undetermined. Looked up from germline, CDR1 is LNHDA and CDR2 is SQIVND (reference sequence). The CDR3 is made up of 12 amino acids. Trimming took 1 base from V and 6 from J, leaving 6 bases between them. The DNA for the CDR3 is TGTGCCAGTAGTATAGGCTTTGCTGAAGCTTTCTTT. Protein sequence: CASSIGFAEAFF.

J is TRBJ2-5 and V is TRBV29-1; unclear D gene. The germline V and J ends were trimmed by 3 bases and 0 bases, with 8 bases remaining between them. Germline V gene lookup returns CDR1 SQVTM and CDR2 ANQGSEA. The CDR3 is made up of 13 amino acids. The CDR3 region has the DNA TGCAGCGTTGATGCGCGGAACCAAGAGACCCAGTACTTC. Translating gives CSVDARNQETQYF.

J is TRBJ1-1 and V is TRBV6-4, with D tentatively TRBD1 (5 bases). The CDR3 is 13 amino acids. The germline V gene has CDR1 MRHNA and CDR2 SNTAGT. V lost 6 bases to trimming and J lost 1 base, with 9 bases between them. CDR3: CASSLTENTEAFF. The CDR3 nucleotides read TGTGCCAGCAGCCTGACAGAGAACACTGAAGCTTTCTTT.

This chain connects TRBV12-5 to TRBJ2-7, with a weak D call TRBD1 (6 bases). CDR3 length: 15 amino acids. CDR1 LGHNT and CDR2 FRNRAP come from the germline V gene. Trimming took 0 bases from V and 3 from J, leaving 12 bases between them. For the CDR3, the DNA is TGTGCTAGTGGTTTGGTACCGCAGGGGTTCTACGAGCAGTACTTC. Translation gives CASGLVPQGFYEQYF.

This clone was seen only a few times. The CDR3 sequence: CASHYHTGEQFF. The CDR3 region has the DNA TGTGCCAGTCATTACCACACGGGAGAGCAGTTCTTC. V is TRBV6-5 and J is TRBJ2-1; perhaps TRBD2 as D (5 bases). Trimming shortened V by 9 bases and J by 10 bases, and 16 bases separated the two germline ends. The V gene's germline CDR1 is MNHEY and CDR2 SVGAGI. This CDR3 has 12 amino acids.

This clone was detected a few times. The chain couples TRBV29-1 to TRBJ2-7; D is possibly TRBD1 (5 bases). Germline lookup yields CDR1 SQVTM and CDR2 ANQGSEA. CDR3 length: 13 amino acids. V lost 3 bases to trimming and J lost 2 bases, with 11 bases between them. The CDR3 bases are TGCAGCGTTGAGGCGGACACAGCCTACGAGCAGTACTTC. Its protein product is CSVEADTAYEQYF.

The chain is built from TRBV5-6 and TRBJ1-5, with D tentatively TRBD1 (6 bases). The CDR3 spans 14 residues. Germline CDR1 SGHDT, CDR2 YYEEEE. Trimming shortened V by 0 bases and J by 2 bases, and 6 bases separated the two germline ends. The CDR3 DNA sequence: TGTGCCAGCAGCTTGGCAGGGGGCAATCAGCCCCAGCATTTT. Amino acids: CASSLAGGNQPQHF.

The gene calls are TRBV4-1 and TRBJ2-3, with a weak D call TRBD1 (5 bases). The germline gives CDR1 MGHRA, CDR2 YSYEKL. The CDR3 has 16 amino acids. V was clipped by 3 bases and J by 0 bases, with 13 bases between them. The DNA of the CDR3 is TGCGCCAGCAGCCAGCAACAGGTCCCTAGCACAGATACGCAGTATTTT. It is translated as CASSQQQVPSTDTQYF.

The rearrangement uses TRBV30 and TRBJ1-4; D ambiguous. Trimming pared 2 bases from V and 4 bases from J, leaving 8 bases between. CDR3 length: 13 amino acids. The germline CDR1 and CDR2 sequences are GTSNPN and SVGIG (reference sequence). The CDR3 protein is CAWSSGINEKLFF. DNA of the CDR3: TGTGCCTGGAGTTCGGGGATTAATGAAAAACTGTTTTTT.

The chain is built from TRBV2 and TRBJ1-2; maybe TRBD1 (5 bases). Germline V CDR1 and CDR2: SNHLY, FYNNEI. Trimming cost V 2 bases and J 3 bases, with 10 bases left between them. This CDR3 has 14 residues. The CDR3 DNA is TGTGCCAGCAGTGAAAACGGACAATACTATGGCTACACCTTC. Protein product: CASSENGQYYGYTF.

This clone was detected only once. This chain uses TRBV2 with TRBJ2-5, with 9 bases that match TRBD2. The CDR3 sequence is 13 residues long. After removal of 10 bases from V and 3 bases from J, the junction contained 6 bases not matched to a gene. CDR1 and CDR2 (germline): SNHLY, FYNNEI. CDR3 sequence (DNA): TGTGCCACCAGCGGGGGGCCAAAAGAGACCCAGTACTTC. Translating gives CATSGGPKETQYF. Full variable domain (missing parts from reference TRBV2 and TRBJ2-5): EPEVTQTPSHQVTQMGQEVILRCVPISNHLYFYWYRQILGQKVEFLVSFYNNEISEKSEIFDDQFSVERPDGSNFTLKIRSTKLEDSAMYFCATSGGPKETQYFGPGTRLLVL.

V is TRBV7-8 and J is TRBJ2-7; TRBD1 agrees at 9 bases. The CDR3 sequence is 12 residues long. The germline V gene has CDR1 SGHVS and CDR2 FQNEAQ. The ends lost 8 bases at V and 5 bases at J; junction bases unmatched: 4. The CDR3 DNA follows: TGTGCCAGCCGATGGACAGGGGACGAGCAGTACTTC. Amino acid sequence: CASRWTGDEQYF.